The present T cell receptor (beta chain) was sequenced within a study of blood T cell repertoires in COVID-19 (TCRdb year 2020). Looking at the study overall: Collaborator samples came from the United States, Italy and Spain and covered acute and convalescent phases of COVID-19. The dataset comprised deeply sampled blood TCRbeta repertoires from subjects exposed to, actively infected with, or recovered from COVID-19. The material from the prospective study consisted of cDNA or gDNA derived from T cells, B-cell-depleted T cells, or PBMCs. A freely available public database, intended as a resource for researchers studying the immune response to SARS-CoV-2, is where the repertoires were released. Nearly every sample came with metadata listing a de-identified subject ID, COVID-19 status, age in years and sex. Where available, HLA class I and class II types were obtained from metadata supplied by the sample provider rather than from assay-based typing. Samples were obtained from the ongoing ImmuneRACE study (first 160 participants) and from about 1,300 subjects provided by 6 global collaborators.

The immunoSEQ Assay, a bias-controlled multiplex PCR, was used to amplify TCRbeta CDR3 regions from genomic DNA. The study's own analysis went as follows. The number of nucleated cells in each sample was estimated by amplification of reference gene primers within the assay. To quantify the absolute abundance of each unique TCRbeta CDR3 rearrangement, sequence reads were collapsed and filtered. For each sample, productive Simpson clonality was calculated as the square root of Simpson's diversity index over productive rearrangements. TCRdb took this table from immuneACCESS and kept in-frame rearrangements with V and J called. Such tables lack part of the clones; where checked against another copy, unresolved V genes explain under half of the gap, and the rest is unexplained. V and J calls and clone size come straight from that table; D and trimming were deduced from the DNA. This sample comprises a few hundred thousand clones, about 80% of them detected only once. Approximately 15% of the sample is taken by the ten largest.

Of note for this clone: The antigen it binds to is not known. No quality values exist for individual bases; no much larger clone is one base distant.

What the study reported, not specific to this receptor: The amount of clinical and demographic metadata varied by source and participant and was provided uncurated.

CDR1 and CDR2 are read off the germline V gene (reference sequence) as LNHDA and SQIVND. From cysteine to phenylalanine, the CDR3 is 15 amino acids long. CDR3 DNA only is kept here, 45 bases in frame from base 1. V and J are trimmed by 9 bases and 8 bases, and the gene matches miss 14 bases of the junction. In the prospective study, participants were about 18 to 100 years old, resided in about two dozen geographic areas of the United States, and were enrolled through a virtual design. In the prospective study, participants were assigned to cohorts based on the clinical history participants reported in a screening survey and a study questionnaire. For ImmuneRACE Cohort 3, a participant was defined as recovered based on two consecutive negative NP/OP PCR tests, clearance by a healthcare professional, or resolution of symptoms. Each participant in the prospective study had whole blood, serum and a nasopharyngeal or oropharyngeal swab collected by mobile phlebotomists. Additional blood draws and questionnaires over an approximately 2-month period could optionally be provided by prospective study participants. Before DNA extraction, prospective study blood samples were shipped either frozen or at room temperature.

This chain joins TRBV19 to TRBJ1-2; 11 bases in the middle match TRBD1. The source is a man aged 40-55 years who had recovered from COVID-19. Specimen: PBMCs or T cells enriched from blood (not recorded which). For the CDR3, the sequence is CASSDRGRPTKGYTF. The sequenced DNA is TGTGCCAGCTCGGACAGGGGGCGACCGACGAAGGGCTACACCTTC.